This T cell receptor (beta chain) was recorded in a study of blood T cell repertoires in COVID-19. In the study overall: The samples span acute and convalescent COVID-19 from the United States, Italy and Spain.

Generated by immunoSEQ multiplex PCR, the TCRdb table keeps only in-frame clones and is missing some. Here the sample spans about 210,000 clones, about 92% being singletons. V lost 9 bases and J lost 2; bases outside the gene matches: 11. The germline V gene has CDR1 SGHRS and CDR2 YFSETQ. The CDR3 contains 14 residues. Sequenced input: peripheral blood. This chain uses TRBV5-1 with TRBJ2-7, with TRBD2 matching 7 bases. This clonotype was sampled from a man younger than 40 with acute or convalescent COVID-19. The CDR3 loop reads CAIPGGSLTYEQYF. As DNA, the CDR3 is TGCGCCATCCCAGGCGGGAGTCTCACCTACGAGCAGTACTTC.